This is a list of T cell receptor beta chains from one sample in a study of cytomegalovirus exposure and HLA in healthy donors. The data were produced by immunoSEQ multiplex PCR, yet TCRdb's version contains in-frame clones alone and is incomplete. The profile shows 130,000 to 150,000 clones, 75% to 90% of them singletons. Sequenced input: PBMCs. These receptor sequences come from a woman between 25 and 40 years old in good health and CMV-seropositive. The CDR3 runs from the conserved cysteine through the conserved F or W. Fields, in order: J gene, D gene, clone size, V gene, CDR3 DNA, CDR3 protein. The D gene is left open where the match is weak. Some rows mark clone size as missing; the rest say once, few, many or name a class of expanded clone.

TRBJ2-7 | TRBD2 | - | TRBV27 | TGTGCCAGCAGATTTGGAGCGGGGGGGAACTACGAGCAGTACTTC | CASRFGAGGNYEQYF
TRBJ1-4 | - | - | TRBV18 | TGTGCCAGCTCACCACGGCAGCCGGAGGAAAAACTGTTTTTT | CASSPRQPEEKLFF
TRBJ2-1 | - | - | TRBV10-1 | TGCGCCAGCAGCCAAAGGGGGGGCGGTGAGCAGTTCTTC | CASSQRGGGEQFF
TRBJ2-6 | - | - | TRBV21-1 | TGTGCCAGCAGCATGGAGACAGGGGACTCTGGGGCCAACGTCCTGACTTTC | CASSMETGDSGANVLTF
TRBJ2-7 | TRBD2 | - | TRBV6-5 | TGTGCCAGCAGTCTTAGCGGGAGGGCGGGCGAGCAGTACTTC | CASSLSGRAGEQYF
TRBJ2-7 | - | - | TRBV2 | TGTGCCAGCAGCCAGGACATCTACGAGCAGTACTTC | CASSQDIYEQYF
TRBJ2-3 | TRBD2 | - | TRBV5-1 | TGCGCCAGCAGCCCCTCAGTTAGCGGGATGGGAGATACGCAGTATTTT | CASSPSVSGMGDTQYF
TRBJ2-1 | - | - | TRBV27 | TGTGCCAGCAGTTTTGGGACTTCCAATGTAGAGCAGTTCTTC | CASSFGTSNVEQFF
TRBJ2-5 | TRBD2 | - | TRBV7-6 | TGTGCCAGCAGCTTATACGGCGGGGGGGCCGTTGGGACCCAGTACTTC | CASSLYGGGAVGTQYF
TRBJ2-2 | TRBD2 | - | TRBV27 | TGTGCCAGTTCAGCGGGACCGAACACCGGGGAGCTGTTTTTT | CASSAGPNTGELFF
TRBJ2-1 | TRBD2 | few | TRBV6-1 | TGTGCCAGCAGTGAAGCACTAGCGGACTCCTACAATGAGCAGTTCTTC | CASSEALADSYNEQFF
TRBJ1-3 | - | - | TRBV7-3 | TGTGCCAGCAGCGCCACAGGAAACACCATATATTTT | CASSATGNTIYF
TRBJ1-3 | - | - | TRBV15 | TGTGCCACCACAAGCGCGTCAACGACTGGAAACACCATATATTTT | CATTSASTTGNTIYF
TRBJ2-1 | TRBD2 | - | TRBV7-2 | TGTGCCAGCAGCCCCGTGACTAGCTCTAATGAGCAGTTCTTC | CASSPVTSSNEQFF
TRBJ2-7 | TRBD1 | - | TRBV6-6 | TGTGCCAGCAGCCGGGACAGGGAATACGAGCAGTACTTC | CASSRDREYEQYF
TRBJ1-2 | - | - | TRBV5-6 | TGTGCCAGCAGCTTGGGAACAGGGTTTGGGGGCTACACCTTC | CASSLGTGFGGYTF
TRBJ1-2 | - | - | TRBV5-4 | TGTGCCAGCAGCCGAGGGATGGCAGCGAACTATGGCTACACCTTC | CASSRGMAANYGYTF
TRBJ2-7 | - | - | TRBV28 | TGTGCCGCGGCGCCAGGGGGGCACGAGCAGTACTTC | CAAAPGGHEQYF
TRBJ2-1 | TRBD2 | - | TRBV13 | TGTGCCAGCAGCATCGGACTAGCGGCCAATGAGCAGTTCTTC | CASSIGLAANEQFF
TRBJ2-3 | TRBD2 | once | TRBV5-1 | TGCGCCAGCTTTTCACGAGCGGGAGGACCCACAGATACGCAGTATTTT | CASFSRAGGPTDTQYF
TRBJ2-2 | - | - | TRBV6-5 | TGTGCCAGCAGTTACGTACCAGATAACACCGGGGAGCTGTTTTTT | CASSYVPDNTGELFF
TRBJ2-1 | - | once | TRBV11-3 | TGTGCCAGCAGCTTAGGAAGACTATCGGGTGAGCAGTTCTTC | CASSLGRLSGEQFF
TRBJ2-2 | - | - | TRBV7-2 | TGTGCCAGCAGCTTAGGCATAGGAGGGACAGATTACACCGGGGAGCTGTTTTTT | CASSLGIGGTDYTGELFF
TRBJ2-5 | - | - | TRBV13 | TGTGCCAGCAGCTTAGCCAGGGGAGAGTCCCAGTACTTC | CASSLARGESQYF
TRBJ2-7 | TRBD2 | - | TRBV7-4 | TGTGCCAGCAGCTCGGGACTAGCGGGCGGGTACGAGCAGTACTTC | CASSSGLAGGYEQYF
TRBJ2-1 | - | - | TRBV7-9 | TGTGCCAGCAGCTTCACGGGAGCTAACAATGAGCAGTTCTTC | CASSFTGANNEQFF
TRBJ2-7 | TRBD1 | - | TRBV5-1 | TGCGCCAGCAGCTCGACAGGGGACGAGCAGTACTTC | CASSSTGDEQYF
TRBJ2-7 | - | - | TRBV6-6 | TGTGCCAGCAGTGATAGGACAGCTCCCTTCACCGAGCAGTACTTC | CASSDRTAPFTEQYF
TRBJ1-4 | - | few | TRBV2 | TGTGCCAGCAATAGAAGGCGGGACCTGGGGCAACTGTTTTTT | CASNRRRDLGQLFF
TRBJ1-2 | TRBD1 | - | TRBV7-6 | TGTGCCAGCAGCTTAACAGGGGGCAAGAGCTACACCTTC | CASSLTGGKSYTF
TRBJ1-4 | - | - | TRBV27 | TGTGCCAGCAGCCCCCTCGGGGGTAATGAAAAACTGTTTTTT | CASSPLGGNEKLFF
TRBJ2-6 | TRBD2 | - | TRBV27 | TGTGCCAGCAGTTTATCCCTAGCGGGAGGGCTAGGGGCCAACGTCCTGACTTTC | CASSLSLAGGLGANVLTF
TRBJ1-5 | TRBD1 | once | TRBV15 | TGTGCCACCAGCAGAGAAGGACAGGGGAGCAATCAGCCCCAGCATTTT | CATSREGQGSNQPQHF
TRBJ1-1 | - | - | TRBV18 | TGTGCCAGCTCACCACCGCGGGCAGAGACCACTGAAGCTTTCTTT | CASSPPRAETTEAFF
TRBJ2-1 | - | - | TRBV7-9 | TGTGCCAGCCTTGGGACAACCAATGAGCAGTTCTTC | CASLGTTNEQFF
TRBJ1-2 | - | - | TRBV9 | TGTGCCAGCAGCGGATGGACGGAGGATTTAGGTGGCTACACCTTC | CASSGWTEDLGGYTF
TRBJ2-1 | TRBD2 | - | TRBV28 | TGTGCCAGCAGCCGAGTAGCGGGAGGTCGAAATGAGCAGTTCTTC | CASSRVAGGRNEQFF
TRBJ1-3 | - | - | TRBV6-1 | TGTGCCTGTCAGGGGCGCCTCCGCTCTGGAAACACCATATATTTT | CACQGRLRSGNTIYF
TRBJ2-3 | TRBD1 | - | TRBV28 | TGTGCCAGCAGTTTATTTAACAGGGGGGGCACAGATACGCAGTATTTT | CASSLFNRGGTDTQYF
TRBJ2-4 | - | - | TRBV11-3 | TGTGCCAGCAGCTTAGTTTGGGGAGCGGTACTAGCCAAAAACATTCAGTACTTC | CASSLVWGAVLAKNIQYF
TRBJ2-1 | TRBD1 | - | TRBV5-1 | TGCGCCAGCAGCCTAAGACAGGGTTCGAGCAATGAGCAGTTCTTC | CASSLRQGSSNEQFF
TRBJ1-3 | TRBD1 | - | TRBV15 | TGTGCCACCAGCAGGGACAGGTACTCTGGAAACACCATATATTTT | CATSRDRYSGNTIYF
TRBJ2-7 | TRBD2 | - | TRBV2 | TGTGCCAGCAGTGAGGCGGCGGGAGGAGACGAGCAGTACTTC | CASSEAAGGDEQYF